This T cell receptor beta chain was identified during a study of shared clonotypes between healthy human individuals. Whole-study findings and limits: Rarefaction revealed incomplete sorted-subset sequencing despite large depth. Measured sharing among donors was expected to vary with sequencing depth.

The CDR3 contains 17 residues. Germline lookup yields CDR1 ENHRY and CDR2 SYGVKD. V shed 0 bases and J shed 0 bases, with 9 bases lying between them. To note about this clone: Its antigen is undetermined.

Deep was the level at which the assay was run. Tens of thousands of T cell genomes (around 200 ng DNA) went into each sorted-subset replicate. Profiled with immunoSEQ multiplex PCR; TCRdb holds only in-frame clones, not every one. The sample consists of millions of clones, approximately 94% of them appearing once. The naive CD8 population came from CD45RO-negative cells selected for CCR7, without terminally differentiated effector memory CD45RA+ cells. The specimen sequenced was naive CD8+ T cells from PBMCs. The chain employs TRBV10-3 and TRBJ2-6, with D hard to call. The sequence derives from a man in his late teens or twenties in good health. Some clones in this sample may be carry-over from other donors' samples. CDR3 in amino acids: CAISESQPFSGANVLTF. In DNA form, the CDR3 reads TGTGCCATCAGTGAGTCGCAGCCGTTCTCTGGGGCCAACGTCCTGACTTTC.